These T cell receptor beta chains were read from a single sample in a study of T cells in Graves' hyperthyroidism and ophthalmopathy. In TCRdb, the multiplex PCR reads were re-called with MiXCR into one record per CDR3 protein. The sample shows some 440,000 distinct CDR3 sequences, 15% to 18% of them seen only once. Material: blood. These receptors all stem from a woman between 18 and 29 years old with Graves' hyperthyroidism. CDR3s include the opening cysteine and the closing phenylalanine or tryptophan. D genes are given only for firm matches. Part of the rows lack a size; the others show once, few, many or a class for expanded clones.

j_call	clone_size	v_call	d_call	cdr3_nt	cdr3_aa
TRBJ1-2	many	TRBV9	TRBD1	TGTGCCAGCAGCCCGGGACAGGGGGCTGGCTATGGCTACACCTTC	CASSPGQGAGYGYTF
TRBJ2-2	many	TRBV11-1	-	TGTGCCAGCAGCCCCACCGGTTACACCGGGGAGCTGTTTTTT	CASSPTGYTGELFF
TRBJ1-1	few	TRBV6-2/TRBV6-3	-	TGTGCCACGTCCCAGAACACTGAAGCTTTCTTT	CATSQNTEAFF
TRBJ1-2	-	TRBV5-6	-	TGTGCCAGCGGATCAACGGTTTTTAACTATGGCTACACCTTC	CASGSTVFNYGYTF
TRBJ2-7	few	TRBV2	-	TGTGCCAGCAGTGAAGCGTTCGCCAGGCGGTACTACGAGCAGTACTTC	CASSEAFARRYYEQYF
TRBJ2-5	-	TRBV5-1	-	TGCGCCAGCAGCTTGGGGCTAGCTAAAGAGACCCAGTACTTC	CASSLGLAKETQYF
TRBJ2-1	-	TRBV20-1	TRBD2	TGCACCTGTCTTGAGGGACTAGCGGGAGTGTGGCAGTTCTTC	CTCLEGLAGVWQFF
TRBJ2-5	-	TRBV20-1	-	TGCAGTGCTAGAGATCCCGCCCGGGGCCCCCAGGACGGGACCCAGTACTTC	CSARDPARGPQDGTQYF
TRBJ1-2	few	TRBV7-9	TRBD1	TGTGCCAGCAGCTTAAGTAGGGGGCCTATGGGAACCTTC	CASSLSRGPMGTF
TRBJ1-1	many	TRBV28	TRBD1	TGTGCCAGCAGTTTAGTGGGACAGGTGGAAGCTTTCTTT	CASSLVGQVEAFF
TRBJ2-1	-	TRBV20-1	TRBD1	TGCAGTGCTAGTTTTGGGACAGGGGGATTCGGTGAGCAGTTCTTC	CSASFGTGGFGEQFF
TRBJ2-5	many	TRBV7-2	TRBD2	TGTGCCAGCAGCTTAGAGCGGGGGCAAGAGACCCAGTACTTC	CASSLERGQETQYF
TRBJ2-7	-	TRBV20-1	TRBD2	TGCAGTGCTAGAGATTCCCGAAGACTAGCGGGGCTCTACGAGCAGTACTTC	CSARDSRRLAGLYEQYF
TRBJ2-5	many	TRBV7-2	-	TGTGCCAGCAGCTTGCTCGGGGTGGGGTACCAAGAGACCCAGTACTTC	CASSLLGVGYQETQYF
TRBJ2-1	many	TRBV7-2	TRBD2	TGTGCCAGTAGCTTTAGCGGGGATGGTGAGCAGTTCTTC	CASSFSGDGEQFF
TRBJ2-1	many	TRBV6-1	-	TGTGCCAGCAGACTCACAGGGAGCAATGAGCAGTTCTTC	CASRLTGSNEQFF
TRBJ1-5	many	TRBV2	-	TGTGCCAGCAGTGTTCCTGGGGAAGGCAATCAGCCCCAGCATTTT	CASSVPGEGNQPQHF
TRBJ1-2	many	TRBV9	-	TGTGCCAGCAGCGTAGGCCCAGGGACCGTATATGGCTACACCTTC	CASSVGPGTVYGYTF
TRBJ1-5	many	TRBV28	-	TGTGCCAGCAGTTCCCAGGACAGAGGTCAGCCCCAGCATTTT	CASSSQDRGQPQHF
TRBJ2-3	-	TRBV2	TRBD2	TGTGCCAGCAGGACTAGCGGGAGGGGCGGCACAGATACGCAGTATTTT	CASRTSGRGGTDTQYF
TRBJ1-6	few	TRBV14	-	TGTGCCAGCAGCCATTCCGCCTATAATTCACCCCTCCACTTT	CASSHSAYNSPLHF
TRBJ2-7	many	TRBV6-1	TRBD1	TGTGCCAGCAGGATGACAGGGGGATCGGGGGAGCAGTACTTC	CASRMTGGSGEQYF
TRBJ2-3	many	TRBV7-3	TRBD2	TGTGCCAGCACCCAGGTGGGGGGGAGCACAGATACGCAGTATTTT	CASTQVGGSTDTQYF
TRBJ2-5	many	TRBV29-1	-	TGCAGCCGTCCCTCCACGGGTGAGGAGACCCAGTACTTC	CSRPSTGEETQYF